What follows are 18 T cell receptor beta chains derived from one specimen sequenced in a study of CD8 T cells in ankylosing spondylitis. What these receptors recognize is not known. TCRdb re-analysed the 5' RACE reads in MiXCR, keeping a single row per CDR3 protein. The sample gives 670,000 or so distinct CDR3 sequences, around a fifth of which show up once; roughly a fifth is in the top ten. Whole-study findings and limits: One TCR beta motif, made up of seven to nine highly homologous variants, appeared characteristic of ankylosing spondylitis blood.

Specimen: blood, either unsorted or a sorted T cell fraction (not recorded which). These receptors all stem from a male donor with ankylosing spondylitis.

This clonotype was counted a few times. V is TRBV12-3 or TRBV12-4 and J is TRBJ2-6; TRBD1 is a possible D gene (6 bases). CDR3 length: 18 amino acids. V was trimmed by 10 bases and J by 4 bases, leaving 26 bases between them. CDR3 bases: TGTGCCACCCAAGGGCGGGCTGAGGGGGATGGAGGGGCCAACGTCCTGACTTTC. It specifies CATQGRAEGDGGANVLTF.

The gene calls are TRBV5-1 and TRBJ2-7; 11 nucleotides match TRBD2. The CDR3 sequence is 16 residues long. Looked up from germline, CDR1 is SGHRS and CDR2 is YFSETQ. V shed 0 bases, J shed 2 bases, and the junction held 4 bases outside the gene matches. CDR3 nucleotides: TGCGCCAGCAGCTTGGAAACTAGCGGGAGTCCCTACGAGCAGTACTTC. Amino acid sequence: CASSLETSGSPYEQYF.

CDR3 coding DNA: TGTGCCAGCAGTTACGGGTACTTGAGTGATTCACCCCTCCACTTT. It codes for CASSYGYLSDSPLHF. This sequence joins TRBV6-5 and TRBJ1-6; D not resolved. V was shortened by 2 bases and J by 8 bases, with 13 bases between the two germline ends. Germline V CDR1 and CDR2: MNHEY, SVGAGI. CDR3 length equals 15 residues.

CDR3 protein: CASSFPGLVEINEQFF. Written as DNA, the CDR3 is TGTGCCAGCAGCTTCCCGGGACTAGTTGAAATCAATGAGCAGTTCTTC. This chain links TRBV5-5 with TRBJ2-1; the match to TRBD2 covers 8 bases. The germline CDR1 and CDR2 sequences are SGHKS and YYEKEE (reference sequence). This CDR3 has 16 amino acids. Trimming cost V 2 bases and J 6 bases; bases outside gene matches: 10.

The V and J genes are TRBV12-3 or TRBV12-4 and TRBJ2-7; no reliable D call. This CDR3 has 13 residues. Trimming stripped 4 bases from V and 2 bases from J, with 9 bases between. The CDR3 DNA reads TGTGCCAGCAGTTGGTGGAGTGCCTACGAGCAGTACTTC. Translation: CASSWWSAYEQYF.

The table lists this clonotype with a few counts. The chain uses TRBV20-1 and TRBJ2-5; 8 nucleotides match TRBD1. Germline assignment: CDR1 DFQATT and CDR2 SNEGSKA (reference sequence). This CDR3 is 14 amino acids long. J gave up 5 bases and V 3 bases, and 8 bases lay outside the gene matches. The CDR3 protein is CSARTGTGRETQYF. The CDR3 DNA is TGCAGTGCTAGGACCGGGACAGGAAGGGAGACCCAGTACTTC.

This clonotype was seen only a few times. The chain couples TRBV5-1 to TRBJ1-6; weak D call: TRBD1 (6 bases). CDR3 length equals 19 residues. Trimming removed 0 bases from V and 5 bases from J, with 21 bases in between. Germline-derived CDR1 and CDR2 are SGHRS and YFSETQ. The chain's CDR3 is CASSLVGGASRLDNSPLHF. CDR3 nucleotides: TGCGCCAGCAGCTTGGTCGGGGGCGCTTCCAGGTTGGATAATTCACCCCTCCACTTT.

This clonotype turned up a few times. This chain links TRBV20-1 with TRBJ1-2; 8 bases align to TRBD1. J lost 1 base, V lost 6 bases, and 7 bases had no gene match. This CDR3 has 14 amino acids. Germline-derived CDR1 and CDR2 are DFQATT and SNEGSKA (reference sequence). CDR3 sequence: CSAEPGQDNYGYTF. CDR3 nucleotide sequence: TGCAGTGCGGAACCGGGACAGGATAACTATGGCTACACCTTC.

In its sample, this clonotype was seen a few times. The CDR3 here is CSVEGGGFNEKLFF. Written as DNA, the CDR3 is TGCAGCGTTGAGGGTGGTGGCTTTAATGAAAAACTGTTTTTT. The rearrangement links TRBV29-1 to TRBJ1-4, with no clear D. Germline CDR1 is SQVTM and CDR2 is ANQGSEA. Trimming removed 3 bases at V and 4 bases at J, with 12 bases between. This CDR3 contains 14 residues.

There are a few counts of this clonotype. CDR3 sequence: CASSPRHAEAFF. In DNA, the CDR3 is TGTGCCAGCAGCCCTCGTCACGCTGAAGCTTTCTTT. The chain couples TRBV7-8 to TRBJ1-1; D gene unclear. This CDR3 is 12 amino acids long. Germline V gene data show CDR1 as SGHVS and CDR2 as FQNEAQ. The V and J ends lost 5 bases and 6 bases respectively, with 10 bases between them.

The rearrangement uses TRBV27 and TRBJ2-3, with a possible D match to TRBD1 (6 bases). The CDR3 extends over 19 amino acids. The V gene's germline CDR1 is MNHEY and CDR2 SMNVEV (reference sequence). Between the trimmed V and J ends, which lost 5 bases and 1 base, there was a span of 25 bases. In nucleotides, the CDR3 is TGTGCCAGCAGTCCCCAACCCAGGGGAAGGAAGGGCGGCACAGATACGCAGTATTTT. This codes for CASSPQPRGRKGGTDTQYF.

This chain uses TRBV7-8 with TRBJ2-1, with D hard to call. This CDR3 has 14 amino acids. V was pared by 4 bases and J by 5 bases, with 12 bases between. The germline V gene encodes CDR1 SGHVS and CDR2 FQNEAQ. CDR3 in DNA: TGTGCCAGCAGCTCAACAAAAATGGACAATGAGCAGTTCTTC. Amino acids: CASSSTKMDNEQFF.

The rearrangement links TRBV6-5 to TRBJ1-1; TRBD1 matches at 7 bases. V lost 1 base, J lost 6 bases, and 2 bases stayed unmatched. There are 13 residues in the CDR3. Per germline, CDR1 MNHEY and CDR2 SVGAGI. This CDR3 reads CASSYLGQPEAFF. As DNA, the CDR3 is TGTGCCAGCAGTTACTTGGGACAGCCTGAAGCTTTCTTT.

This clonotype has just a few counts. CDR3 bases: TGCGCCAGCAGCTCCTCCGGGACTAGCGGCTCCTACGAGCAGTACTTC. Translation: CASSSSGTSGSYEQYF. The gene calls are TRBV5-1 and TRBJ2-7; 11 bases are shared with TRBD2. This CDR3 spans 16 amino acids. Trimming removed 3 bases from V and 0 bases from J; junction bases left unmatched: 5. Germline V CDR1 and CDR2: SGHRS, YFSETQ.

CDR3 residues: CASRKIGQGTHEQFF. The CDR3, as DNA: TGTGCCAGCAGAAAGATCGGACAGGGGACACATGAGCAGTTCTTC. The chain links TRBV11-2 to TRBJ2-1; 9 bases agree with TRBD1. V lost 6 bases to trimming and J lost 8 bases; unmatched junction nucleotides: 11. The CDR3 runs to 15 residues. Germline CDR1 is SGHAT and CDR2 is FQNNGV.

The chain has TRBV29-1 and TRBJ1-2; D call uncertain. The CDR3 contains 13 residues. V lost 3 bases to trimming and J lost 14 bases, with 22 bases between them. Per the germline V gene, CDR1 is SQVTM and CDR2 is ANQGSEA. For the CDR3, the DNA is TGCAGCGTTGATGCGGGCGGGTTCAGCCGAGAGACCTTC. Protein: CSVDAGGFSRETF.

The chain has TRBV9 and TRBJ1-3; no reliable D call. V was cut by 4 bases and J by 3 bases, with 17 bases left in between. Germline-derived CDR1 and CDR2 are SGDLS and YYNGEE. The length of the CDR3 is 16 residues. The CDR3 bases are TGTGCCAGCAGCCCCCCCCCCGACGGATTTGGAAACACCATATATTTT. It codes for CASSPPPDGFGNTIYF. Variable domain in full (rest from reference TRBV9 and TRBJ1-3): DSGVTQTPKHLITATGQRVTLRCSPRSGDLSVYWYQQSLDQGLQFLIQYYNGEERAKGNILERFSAQQFPDLHSELNLSSLELGDSALYFCASSPPPDGFGNTIYFGEGSWLTVV.

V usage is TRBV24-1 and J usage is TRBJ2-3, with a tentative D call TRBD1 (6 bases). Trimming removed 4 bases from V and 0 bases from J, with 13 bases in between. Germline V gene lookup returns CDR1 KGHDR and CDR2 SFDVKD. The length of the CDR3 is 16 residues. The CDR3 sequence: CATSESDSSSTDTQYF. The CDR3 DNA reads TGTGCCACCAGTGAATCGGACAGCTCTAGCACAGATACGCAGTATTTT.